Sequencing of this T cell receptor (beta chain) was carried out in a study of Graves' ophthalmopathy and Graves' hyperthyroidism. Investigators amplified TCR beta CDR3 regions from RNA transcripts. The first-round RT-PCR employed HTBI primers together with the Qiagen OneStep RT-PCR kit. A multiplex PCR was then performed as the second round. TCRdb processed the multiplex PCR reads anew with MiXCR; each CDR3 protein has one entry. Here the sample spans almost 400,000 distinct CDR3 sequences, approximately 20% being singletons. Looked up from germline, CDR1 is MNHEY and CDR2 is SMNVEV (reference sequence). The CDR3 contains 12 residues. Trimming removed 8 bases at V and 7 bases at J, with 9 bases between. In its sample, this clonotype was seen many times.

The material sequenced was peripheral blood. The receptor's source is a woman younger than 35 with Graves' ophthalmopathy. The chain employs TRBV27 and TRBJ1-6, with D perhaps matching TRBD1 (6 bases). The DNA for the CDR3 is TGTGCCAGCCGGACAGCAAATTCACCCCTCCACTTT. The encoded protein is CASRTANSPLHF.